This paragraph covers one T cell receptor (beta chain) sequence. The antigen is undetermined. The record originates from a study of metastatic and nonmetastatic thyroid tumors. Whole-study context: Patients with malignant and benign thyroid disease provided blood and tumor or nodule tissue, whose repertoires were compared.

MiXCR was used by TCRdb to re-call the PCR reads. The sample records under 30,000 clones, 20% being singletons. All patients were treatment-naive before thyroid surgery. Study-level findings and limits: It was reported that TCR beta diversity was significantly higher in malignant thyroid tumors than benign nodules, in blood and tumor.

The sequenced material came from blood. The receptor's source is a female donor with papillary thyroid cancer or a benign thyroid nodule (not recorded which). Some clones in this sample may be carry-over from other donors' samples.

The CDR3 spells CASSPLNPGTGYEQYF. The CDR3 DNA reads TGTGCCAGCAGCCCCCTTAACCCCGGGACAGGCTACGAGCAGTACTTC. V usage is TRBV11-1 and J usage is TRBJ2-7; TRBD1 matches 8 bases. V was clipped by 5 bases and J by 3 bases; unmatched bases: 12. The CDR3 runs to 16 residues. Germline V CDR1 and CDR2: SGHAT, FQDESV (reference sequence).